The rows below give T cell receptor beta chains drawn from one sample of a study of neurological immune-mediated disorders. TCRdb re-called the 5' RACE reads with MiXCR, one entry per CDR3 protein. The sample includes approximately 46,000 distinct CDR3 sequences, over 8% of them seen just once. The sequencing sample was made of PBMCs. These receptors were collected from a woman aged 40 to 50 in good health. The conserved cysteine and the conserved F or W are not part of the CDR3 here.

V: TRBV18
CDR3: ASSPPWTSRAHYNEQF

V: TRBV5-1
CDR3: ASSTRQGANPYEQY

V: TRBV20-1
CDR3: SAPRVGGYEQY

V: TRBV6-2/TRBV6-3
CDR3: ASSYSPKGTAGANYGYT

V: TRBV7-3
CDR3: ASSSLGDVFHEQY

V: TRBV5-1
CDR3: ASRGSSGDFWGNEQF

V: TRBV5-1
CDR3: ASSLGTGPQPQH

V: TRBV5-6
CDR3: ASNKTPGTGYGYT

V: TRBV12-3/TRBV12-4
CDR3: ASRVDRGYSGANVLT

V: TRBV20-1
CDR3: SAKTSGSSYEQY

V: TRBV20-1
CDR3: SARGQQRFSSTDTQY

V: TRBV5-1
CDR3: ASSLQSYEQF

V: TRBV7-9
CDR3: ASSPGWGGEKLF

V: TRBV5-1
CDR3: ASNSAGAGTEAF

V: TRBV12-3/TRBV12-4
CDR3: ASRLAGTETQY

V: TRBV5-1
CDR3: ASSLRQINTGELF

V: TRBV4-2
CDR3: ASSQLTEAEKLF

V: TRBV7-2
CDR3: ASSRTGGANYGYT

V: TRBV5-6
CDR3: ASSLGPIGYEQY

V: TRBV27
CDR3: ASSLLPGQYNEQF

V: TRBV29-1
CDR3: IGSIGDMYEQY

V: TRBV4-2
CDR3: ASSRRGYVRGSDIQY

V: TRBV5-1
CDR3: ASNTIGTGNTEAF

V: TRBV18
CDR3: ASSPMTGGAGYYNEQF

V: TRBV9
CDR3: ASSSPGTSGLPHNEQF

V: TRBV11-2
CDR3: ASSHRLGNTGELF

V: TRBV2
CDR3: ASTRDRGRGTEAF

V: TRBV7-2
CDR3: ASSTNLGTLYGYT

V: TRBV7-6
CDR3: ASSLEVQGAAF

V: TRBV12-3/TRBV12-4
CDR3: ASSFGLVYGYT

V: TRBV5-5
CDR3: ASSVRTGVFHEQY

V: TRBV5-1
CDR3: ASSPGDHYGYT

V: TRBV6-6
CDR3: ASSRTSGVGETQY

V: TRBV5-1
CDR3: ASTAGETQY

V: TRBV7-3
CDR3: ASSPTGQYNEKLF

V: TRBV3-1
CDR3: ASSQGYQGPYGYT

V: TRBV6-4
CDR3: ASSSRATDTQY

V: TRBV6-2/TRBV6-3
CDR3: ASSPNNEQF

V: TRBV12-3/TRBV12-4
CDR3: ASSLSSSYEQY

V: TRBV20-1
CDR3: SASRQTGGGNQPQH

V: TRBV4-2
CDR3: ASSQARGGTGNTIY

V: TRBV6-5
CDR3: ASSVAQADTEAF

V: TRBV3-1
CDR3: ASSKDGMETDTQY

V: TRBV12-3/TRBV12-4
CDR3: ASSPGQGFEQF

V: TRBV5-1
CDR3: ASSLGSLAWRNEQF

V: TRBV6-5
CDR3: ASSYGQGITEAF

V: TRBV4-1
CDR3: ASSPSGRVTDTQY

V: TRBV12-3/TRBV12-4
CDR3: ASSLPYRGMDEQY

V: TRBV20-1
CDR3: SARDLAQASFDMSNTIY

V: TRBV5-1
CDR3: ASSLGGETYEQY

V: TRBV5-1
CDR3: ASSWDIQETQY

V: TRBV6-1
CDR3: ASKVGGAGRNTEAF

V: TRBV5-1
CDR3: ASSLGLAPPETQY

V: TRBV12-3/TRBV12-4
CDR3: ASSHETTGMTQY

V: TRBV5-5
CDR3: ASSVSGRSYNEQF